This T cell receptor (beta chain) was identified during a study of blood T cells in healthy people across ages. Findings of the study overall: Estimated diversity, derived from one million T cells, was regarded as an underestimate. Among T cells, TCR beta diversity per million cells dropped roughly linearly as age rose.

The V gene's germline CDR1 is MDHEN and CDR2 SYDVKM. Trimming cost V 1 base and J 2 bases; bases outside gene matches: 2. The CDR3 is 15 amino acids. This clonotype was found a few times. Its antigen is not known. Then a second PCR, running about 6 to 12 cycles, was carried out with a sample-barcoded 5' primer and a J-beta primer mix. MiXCR, run by TCRdb on the 5' RACE reads, gives a single entry per CDR3 protein. The repertoire includes more than 650,000 distinct CDR3 sequences, roughly 24% of them detected once, and about 3% sits in the top ten. Each sample had at least 6 million PBMCs isolated. These records were also assigned to another study, of T cells of mothers and their children. As that study records: Detection yielded no persistent microchimeric T cell clones.

Material: blood. The rearrangement links TRBV28 to TRBJ1-2; 9 positions agree with TRBD1. The receptor was isolated from a boy between 10 and 17 years old in good health. This chain's CDR3 is CASSLSTGGNYGYTF. Written as DNA, the CDR3 is TGTGCCAGCAGTTTATCCACAGGGGGCAACTATGGCTACACCTTC.